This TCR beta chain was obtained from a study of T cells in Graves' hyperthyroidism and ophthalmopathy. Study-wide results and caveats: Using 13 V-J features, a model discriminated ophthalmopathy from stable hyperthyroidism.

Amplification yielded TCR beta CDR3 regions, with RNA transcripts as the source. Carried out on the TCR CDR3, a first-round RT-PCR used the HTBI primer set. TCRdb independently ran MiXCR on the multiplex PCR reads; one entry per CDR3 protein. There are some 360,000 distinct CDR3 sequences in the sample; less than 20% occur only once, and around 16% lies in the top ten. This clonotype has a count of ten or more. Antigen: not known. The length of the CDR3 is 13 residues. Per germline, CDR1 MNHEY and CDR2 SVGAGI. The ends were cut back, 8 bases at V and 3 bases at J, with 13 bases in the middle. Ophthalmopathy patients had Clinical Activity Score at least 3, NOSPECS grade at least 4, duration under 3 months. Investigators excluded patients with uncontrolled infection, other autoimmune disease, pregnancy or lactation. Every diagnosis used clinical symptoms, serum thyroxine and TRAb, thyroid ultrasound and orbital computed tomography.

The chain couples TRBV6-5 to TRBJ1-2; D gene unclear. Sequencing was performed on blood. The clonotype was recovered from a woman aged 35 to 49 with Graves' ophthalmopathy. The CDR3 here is CASLRSIDYGYTF. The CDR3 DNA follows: TGTGCCAGCTTGAGGAGCATTGACTATGGCTACACCTTC.